The sequence of this T cell receptor beta chain was determined in a study of blood T cell repertoires in COVID-19. Across the whole study: Samples came from the United States, Italy and Spain, spanning acute and convalescent COVID-19.

Enrolment of Seattle patients took place during active infection, and they were followed longitudinally. Trimming removed 1 base from V and 8 bases from J; junction bases left unmatched: 3. This CDR3 is 14 amino acids long. Germline V CDR1 and CDR2: SGHNT, YENEEA. TCRdb's table, derived via immunoSEQ multiplex PCR, lists solely in-frame clones and lacks some. This sample has around 46,000 clones; approximately 85% occur once, and the top ten carry under 40%. The material sequenced was peripheral blood. The chain joins TRBV11-3 to TRBJ2-1; 9 bases are a match to TRBD1. This TCR was sampled from a woman of 80 years or more with COVID-19, enrolled during active disease. As DNA, the CDR3 is TGTGCCAGCAGCTTAGGCGGACAGGGGCATGAGCAGTTCTTC. Amino acids: CASSLGGQGHEQFF.